Ten or more counts support the clone carrying this TCR beta chain. This entry is derived from a study of identical twins. V lost 3 bases to trimming and J lost 9 bases, with 6 bases between them. The CDR3 contains 11 residues. It was template switching that added a universal primer site, and there were unique molecular identifiers on the cDNA. TCRdb redid the calling of the 5' RACE reads with MiXCR, one entry per CDR3 protein. The sample includes 200,000 to 250,000 distinct CDR3 sequences, about an eighth of them seen just once. The same sample was also studied in work on yellow fever vaccine responses in identical twins.

Sequenced: memory (CD45RO+) T cells sorted from blood. This TCR was recovered from a woman aged 18-35 years in good health. The V call is TRBV12-3 or TRBV12-4, the J call TRBJ2-1; D is unresolved. The CDR3 coding sequence is TGTGCCAGCAGTTTTAGTAGTGAGCAGTTCTTC. Amino acid sequence: CASSFSSEQFF.